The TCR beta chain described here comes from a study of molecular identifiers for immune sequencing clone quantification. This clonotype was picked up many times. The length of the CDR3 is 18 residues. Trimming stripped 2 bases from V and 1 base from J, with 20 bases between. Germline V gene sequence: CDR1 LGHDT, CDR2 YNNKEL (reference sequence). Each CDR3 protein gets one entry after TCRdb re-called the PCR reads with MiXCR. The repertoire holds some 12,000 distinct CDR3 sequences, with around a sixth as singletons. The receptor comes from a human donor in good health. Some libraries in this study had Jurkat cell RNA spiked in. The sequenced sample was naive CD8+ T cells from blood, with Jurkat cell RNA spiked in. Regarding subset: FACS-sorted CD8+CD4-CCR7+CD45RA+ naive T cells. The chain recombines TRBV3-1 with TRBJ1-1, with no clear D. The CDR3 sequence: CASSQSGDLWDSNTEAFF. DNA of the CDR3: TGTGCCAGCAGCCAAAGTGGGGATCTGTGGGATTCGAACACTGAAGCTTTCTTT.